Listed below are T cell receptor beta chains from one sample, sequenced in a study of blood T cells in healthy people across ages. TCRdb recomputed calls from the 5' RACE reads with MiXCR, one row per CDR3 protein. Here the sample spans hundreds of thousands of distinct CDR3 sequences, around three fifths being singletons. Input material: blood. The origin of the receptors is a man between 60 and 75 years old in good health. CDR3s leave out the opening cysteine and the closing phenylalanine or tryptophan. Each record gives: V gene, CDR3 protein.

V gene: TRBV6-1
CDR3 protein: ASNRGRFDYGYT

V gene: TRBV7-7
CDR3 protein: ASSLAFSSGGIDTQY

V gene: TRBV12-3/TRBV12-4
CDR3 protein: ASTDNYSNQPQH

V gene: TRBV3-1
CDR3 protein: ASSQDLAGGHYNEQF

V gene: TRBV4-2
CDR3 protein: ASSQDLPSGGFGTDTQY

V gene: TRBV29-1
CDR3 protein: SVASGSLFEQF

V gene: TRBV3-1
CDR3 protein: ASSLTSGGAGDTQY

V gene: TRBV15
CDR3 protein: ATSSDANQPQH

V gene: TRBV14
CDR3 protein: ASSQAIVSGELF

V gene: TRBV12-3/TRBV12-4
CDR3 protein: ASSLAGPEAF

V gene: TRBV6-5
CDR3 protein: ASSTSTDQETQY

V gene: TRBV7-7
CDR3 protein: ASSPGRGIDNEQF

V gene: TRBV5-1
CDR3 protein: ASSRTGGLYNEQF

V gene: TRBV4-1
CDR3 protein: ASSQVRAGGAVEQF

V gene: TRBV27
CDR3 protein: ARSAFGEQY

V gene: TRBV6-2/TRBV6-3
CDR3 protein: ASSYSVRLAGISYEQY

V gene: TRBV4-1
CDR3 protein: ASSQGEGVRNTEAF

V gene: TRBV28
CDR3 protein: ASSLEVSAPLH

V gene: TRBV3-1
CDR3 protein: ASSQATSRGETQY

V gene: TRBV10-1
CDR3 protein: ASRPNTRGATRNEQF

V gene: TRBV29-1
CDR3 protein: SVGVGRAYEQY

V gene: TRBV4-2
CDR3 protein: ASSQDVGANYGYT

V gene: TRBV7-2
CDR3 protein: ASSLSGLGERY

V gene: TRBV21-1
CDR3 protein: ASSPTQTGQGNYGYT

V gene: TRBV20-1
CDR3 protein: SAPGQLYSTDTQY

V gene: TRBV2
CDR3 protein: ASKLTSGGPHEQY

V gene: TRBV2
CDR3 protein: ASSEGLAGGQETQY

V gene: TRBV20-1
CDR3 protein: SARDRVMGLETQY

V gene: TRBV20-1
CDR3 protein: SARGIQETQY

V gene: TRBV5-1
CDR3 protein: ASSPQGVKNIRY

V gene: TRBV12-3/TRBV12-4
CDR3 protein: ASSYKGLSSYNSPLH

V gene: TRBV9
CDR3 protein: ASSVVSDTQY

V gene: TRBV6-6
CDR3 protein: ASSNRDRGYGYT

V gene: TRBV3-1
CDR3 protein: ASSQTGWDTQY

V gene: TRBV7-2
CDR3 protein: ASSPYSGGATSGF

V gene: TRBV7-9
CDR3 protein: ASSSGTGEDERF

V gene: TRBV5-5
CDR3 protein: ASSPWTEGETQY

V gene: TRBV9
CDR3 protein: ASSPSAGDGTYEQY

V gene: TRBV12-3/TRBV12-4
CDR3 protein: ASSFTIETQY

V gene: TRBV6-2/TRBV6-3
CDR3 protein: ASSSQGTPTEAF

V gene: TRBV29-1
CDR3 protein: SVRQALYYEQY

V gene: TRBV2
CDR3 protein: ASSESPGIGYT

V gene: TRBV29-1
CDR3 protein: SVEGTANTEAF